The 32 T cell receptor beta chains below were found in one sample sequenced in a study of T cells after yellow fever vaccination (dated by TCRdb to between 2017 and 2020). Library preparation used 5' RACE. Sequencing used an Illumina NovaSeq 6000. TCRdb's own reprocessing of the public reads used fastp at Q25 and MiXCR and kept productive beta chains. Rows matching on CDR3 protein sequence are summarized as one entry with the most common DNA and genes. The sample table lists 120,000 or so distinct CDR3 sequences, 13% to 15% of them with a count of one. Of the sample, roughly 41% is held by the ten largest clones. The treatment or condition label for this specimen denotes: live attenuated yellow fever vaccine strain. The sequencing here drew on CD8+ T cells sorted from PBMCs, taken 5 days after the yellow fever booster vaccination. The receptors derive from a man aged 18 to 29 who received the YFV17D yellow fever vaccine.

This clonotype was found a few times. V gene TRBV5-5 combines with J gene TRBJ1-3, with D unclear. This CDR3 region has 14 residues. Germline V gene lookup returns CDR1 SGHKS and CDR2 YYEKEE (reference sequence). Trimming took off 2 bases at V and 0 bases at J, with 6 bases between the two ends. The CDR3 sequence is CASSFFGSGNTIYF. The CDR3 DNA is TGTGCCAGCAGCTTTTTTGGCTCTGGAAACACCATATATTTT.

This clonotype was observed a few times. The chain is built from TRBV29-1 and TRBJ2-5, with D perhaps matching TRBD2 (6 bases). CDR3 length: 13 amino acids. Germline V gives CDR1 SQVTM, CDR2 ANQGSEA. The ends were cut back, 6 bases at V and 5 bases at J, with 16 bases in the middle. CDR3 DNA sequence: TGCAGCGTCTATTACGGAGGGCACGAGACCCAGTACTTC. The encoded protein is CSVYYGGHETQYF.

In its sample, this clonotype was seen a few times. V gene TRBV4-1 combines with J gene TRBJ1-4; D might be TRBD1 (5 bases). Germline CDR1 MGHRA, CDR2 YSYEKL. This CDR3 spans 14 amino acids. V was trimmed by 1 base and J by 4 bases, leaving 7 bases between them. The CDR3 DNA reads TGCGCCAGCAGCCAAGCAGGGATTAATGAAAAACTGTTTTTT. Translation gives CASSQAGINEKLFF.

This clonotype came up a few times. The CDR3 DNA is TGCGCCAGCAGTCTCGGACAGGGGGTGAACGAGCAGTACTTC. Amino acid sequence: CASSLGQGVNEQYF. The V gene is TRBV4-3, the J gene TRBJ2-7; TRBD1 aligns across 10 bases. V dropped 6 bases and J dropped 5; count of bases not matched to a gene: 7. This CDR3 region has 14 residues. The germline CDR1 and CDR2 sequences are LGHNA and YSLEER.

There are a few counts of this clonotype. The gene calls are TRBV12-3 or TRBV12-4 and TRBJ2-5, with D uncertain. This CDR3 is built from 14 residues. With 2 bases removed from V and 5 bases from J, the gap between germline ends came to 12 bases. The CDR3 nucleotides are TGTGCCAGCAGTTTATATGAGGTTCGGGAGACCCAGTACTTC. Amino acids: CASSLYEVRETQYF.

This clonotype was detected a few times. This chain connects TRBV7-9 to TRBJ1-2; 8 positions agree with TRBD1. The J segment lost 0 bases and the V segment lost 4 bases, leaving 4 bases of the junction unmatched. The CDR3 length is 15 residues. Germline V gives CDR1 SEHNR, CDR2 FQNEAQ (reference sequence). The chain's CDR3 is CASSSGTGANYGYTF. The CDR3 coding sequence is TGTGCCAGCAGCTCCGGGACAGGCGCTAACTATGGCTACACCTTC. Full variable domain (rest looked up from reference TRBV7-9 and TRBJ1-2): DTGVSQNPRHKITKRGQNVTFRCDPISEHNRLYWYRQTLGQGPEFLTYFQNEAQLEKSRLLSDRFSAERPKGSFSTLEIQRTEQGDSAMYLCASSSGTGANYGYTFGSGTRLTVV.

This clonotype was found many times. The J gene is TRBJ1-1, the V gene TRBV29-1, with 7 bases aligning to TRBD1. The length of the CDR3 is 10 residues. Per the germline V gene, CDR1 is SQVTM and CDR2 is ANQGSEA. J gave up 11 bases and V 4 bases, and 4 bases lay outside the gene matches. The CDR3 here is CSVGDSPAFF. The CDR3 nucleotides read TGCAGCGTTGGGGACAGTCCCGCTTTCTTT.

This clonotype was detected a few times. The CDR3 reads CASSFGGANTEAFF. The CDR3 DNA sequence: TGTGCCAGCAGTTTTGGGGGGGCTAACACTGAAGCTTTCTTT. The J gene is TRBJ1-1, the V gene TRBV27; D is possibly TRBD1 (6 bases). The CDR3 is 14 amino acids. The germline CDR1 and CDR2 sequences are MNHEY and SMNVEV (reference sequence). Trimming removed 3 bases at V and 2 bases at J, with 10 bases between.

This chain connects TRBV7-9 to TRBJ1-2; a weak D match, TRBD1 (6 bases). Germline CDR1 reads SEHNR; CDR2 reads FQNEAQ (reference sequence). Deletions cut 5 bases from V and 1 base from J, with 26 bases between. CDR3 length: 19 residues. The CDR3 DNA reads TGTGCCAGCAGCCCGACTACCGGGACAAGGGGACACCTTAACTATGGCTACACCTTC. Translating gives CASSPTTGTRGHLNYGYTF.

The chain uses TRBV20-1 and TRBJ2-1; 7 nucleotides line up with TRBD1. Per the germline V gene, CDR1 is DFQATT and CDR2 is SNEGSKA (reference sequence). The CDR3 has 15 amino acids. This chain's CDR3 is CSPDPRQGLWNEQFF. As DNA, the CDR3 is TGCAGCCCAGACCCCAGACAGGGTTTGTGGAATGAGCAGTTCTTC.

This clonotype was seen a few times. The chain employs TRBV4-1 and TRBJ2-2; TRBD1 matches 9 bases. The CDR3 totals 13 residues. CDR1 and CDR2 from the germline V gene are MGHRA and YSYEKL. Unmatched junction bases numbered 0, after V lost 6 bases and J lost 4 bases. DNA of the CDR3: TGCGCCAGCAGACAGGGGGCCACCGGGGAGCTGTTTTTT. This encodes CASRQGATGELFF.

The table lists this clonotype with many counts. The chain recombines TRBV5-1 with TRBJ2-7; tentative D call: TRBD2 (5 bases). This CDR3 has 12 amino acids. Germline CDR1 SGHRS, CDR2 YFSETQ. The V and J ends lost 6 bases and 12 bases respectively, with 19 bases between them. This CDR3 is CASKSEPRVLYV. CDR3 nucleotides: TGCGCCAGCAAGTCGGAGCCGAGGGTGCTGTACGTC.

The DNA for the CDR3 is TGCGCCAGCAGCCAAGGTAATCTCGACTATGGCTACACCTTC. Amino acids: CASSQGNLDYGYTF. The chain joins TRBV4-3 to TRBJ1-2; no definite D call. Germline loops: CDR1 LGHNA, CDR2 YSLEER. The V gene lost 1 base and the J gene lost 3 bases, with 9 bases spanning the gap. The CDR3 covers 14 residues.

This clonotype was seen only a few times. This chain joins TRBV27 and TRBJ2-7, with 9 bases fitting TRBD1. The CDR3 has 16 residues. Losses at the gene ends were 5 bases for V and 3 bases for J; bases not matched to a gene: 11. Germline V CDR1 and CDR2: MNHEY, SMNVEV (reference sequence). The CDR3 region is CASSPTGTGSFYEQYV. The CDR3, as DNA: TGTGCCAGCAGTCCGACCGGGACAGGGTCCTTCTACGAGCAGTACGTC.

This clonotype came up a few times. In DNA form, the CDR3 reads TGCGCCAGCAGCCAAGCTGGCGAGACCCAGTACTTC. Protein: CASSQAGETQYF. The chain uses TRBV4-1 and TRBJ2-5; D remains unclear. V gave up 1 base and J gave up 5 bases, with 5 bases separating them. The length of the CDR3 is 12 residues. Germline V gene lookup returns CDR1 MGHRA and CDR2 YSYEKL.

This rearrangement joins TRBV4-1 to TRBJ1-2; weak D call: TRBD1 (5 bases). Germline CDR1 reads MGHRA; CDR2 reads YSYEKL. CDR3 length: 14 amino acids. Trimming left V 4 bases short and J 4 bases short, with 13 bases between. CDR3 nucleotides: TGCGCCAGCAGCCCGAAGACAGCTCCCTATGGCTACACCTTC. Its translation: CASSPKTAPYGYTF.

A few counts support this clonotype. V gene TRBV29-1 combines with J gene TRBJ1-1, with D possibly matching TRBD1 (6 bases). The CDR3 has 11 residues. Trimming stripped 2 bases from V and 8 bases from J, with 9 bases between. Germline CDR1 SQVTM, CDR2 ANQGSEA. CDR3 protein: CSVETGAEAFF. The DNA of the CDR3 is TGCAGCGTTGAAACGGGGGCGGAAGCTTTCTTT.

This rearrangement joins TRBV4-1 to TRBJ2-5, with a tentative D call TRBD1 (7 bases). V lost 2 bases and J 5 bases, leaving 15 bases between the germline ends. Per the germline V gene, CDR1 is MGHRA and CDR2 is YSYEKL. The CDR3 consists of 15 residues. CDR3 sequence: CASSQIPGGRETQYF. The CDR3 region has the DNA TGCGCCAGCAGCCAAATCCCAGGGGGGCGGGAGACCCAGTACTTC.

This rearrangement joins TRBV5-6 to TRBJ2-1; D unclear. The germline V gene encodes CDR1 SGHDT and CDR2 YYEEEE. The CDR3 runs to 14 residues. Trimming took 0 bases from V and 7 from J, leaving 11 bases between them. The DNA of the CDR3 is TGTGCCAGCAGCTTGGCGGTCTGGGTTAATGAGCAGTTCTTC. Encoded protein: CASSLAVWVNEQFF.

The rearrangement joins TRBV6-2 or TRBV6-3 to TRBJ2-7; possible D gene TRBD2, 5 bases. V was pared by 5 bases and J by 6 bases, with 11 bases between. Germline V lookup: CDR1 MNHEY, CDR2 SVGEGT. There are 12 residues in the CDR3. The CDR3 loop is CASSPGTSEQYV. DNA for the CDR3: TGTGCCAGCAGTCCGGGAACGAGCGAGCAGTACGTC.

The chain has TRBV12-3 or TRBV12-4 and TRBJ1-2; 7 bases are a match to TRBD1. The CDR3 runs 11 residues. The V segment lost 6 bases and the J segment 11 bases; nucleotides outside the gene matches: 6. The CDR3 DNA reads as TGTGCCAGCAGCCTGGGACAGCTTTACACCTTC. Protein sequence: CASSLGQLYTF.

The chain links TRBV30 to TRBJ1-6, with 9 bases aligning to TRBD1. CDR3 length: 14 residues. The germline gives CDR1 GTSNPN, CDR2 SVGIG (reference sequence). V shed 2 bases, J shed 7 bases, and the junction held 3 bases outside the gene matches. The CDR3 spells CAWSTGGGNSPLHF. The CDR3 DNA is TGTGCCTGGAGTACAGGGGGCGGGAATTCACCCCTCCACTTT. The whole variable domain, filled in from reference TRBV30 and TRBJ1-6, reads SQTIHQWPATLVQPVGSPLSLECTVEGTSNPNLYWYRQAAGRGLQLLFYSVGIGQISSEVPQNLSASRPQDRQFILSSKKLLLSDSGFYLCAWSTGGGNSPLHFGNGTRLTVT.

The chain joins TRBV9 to TRBJ2-1, with TRBD2 identical over 15 bases. This CDR3 comprises 17 residues. The germline V gene encodes CDR1 SGDLS and CDR2 YYNGEE. Germline trimming cut 2 bases from V and 8 bases from J; bases unmatched to any gene: 8. CDR3 nucleotide sequence: TGTGCCAGCAGCGTCGCCGGGACTAGCGGGGGGTCGGATGAGCAGTTCTTC. It translates to CASSVAGTSGGSDEQFF.

J is TRBJ2-5 and V is TRBV4-3, with 11 bases lining up with TRBD2. V dropped 6 bases and J dropped 2; count of bases not matched to a gene: 5. Germline CDR1 and CDR2: LGHNA and YSLEER. The CDR3 sequence is 15 residues long. The CDR3 is CASSPTSGEQETQYF. The DNA of the CDR3 is TGCGCCAGCAGTCCGACTAGCGGGGAACAAGAGACCCAGTACTTC.

The chain recombines TRBV4-3 with TRBJ1-6, with 8 bases matching TRBD1. This CDR3 comprises 15 residues. Germline CDR1 reads LGHNA; CDR2 reads YSLEER. With 6 bases clipped from V and 9 bases from J, the junction kept 10 bases outside the gene matches. CDR3 sequence (DNA): TGCGCCAGCAGTTCATACAGGGGGAGGAGTTCACCCCTCCACTTT. It encodes CASSSYRGRSSPLHF.

This chain connects TRBV9 to TRBJ1-2; D perhaps matches TRBD1 (6 bases). CDR3 length: 15 residues. V was trimmed by 0 bases and J by 4 bases, leaving 13 bases between them. Germline values: CDR1 SGDLS, CDR2 YYNGEE. In DNA form, the CDR3 reads TGTGCCAGCAGCGTAGGCAGGGGCGAGAGCTATGGCTACACCTTC. Protein: CASSVGRGESYGYTF.

The CDR3 sequence: CATSREPGYHEQYF. The CDR3 nucleotides are TGTGCCACCAGCAGAGAACCAGGGTACCACGAGCAGTACTTC. V is TRBV15 and J is TRBJ2-7; tentative D call: TRBD1 (5 bases). Trimming removed 0 bases from V and 5 bases from J, with 11 bases in between. The CDR3 spans 14 residues. Germline CDR1 and CDR2: LNHNV and YYDKDF (reference sequence).

The rearrangement joins TRBV29-1 to TRBJ2-7, with D perhaps given as TRBD1 or TRBD2 (6 bases each). From germline, CDR1 is SQVTM and CDR2 ANQGSEA. The length of the CDR3 is 14 residues. Trimming removed 3 bases at V and 4 bases at J, with 16 bases between. CDR3 sequence (DNA): TGCAGCGTTGAGGGGGGCGGGGACCGTTACGAGCAGTACTTC. Protein product: CSVEGGGDRYEQYF.

This clonotype was seen a handful of times. The rearrangement joins TRBV4-3 to TRBJ1-2; tentatively, D is TRBD1 (5 bases). The V and J ends lost 2 bases and 6 bases respectively, with 22 bases between them. Germline CDR1 and CDR2: LGHNA and YSLEER. This CDR3 region has 17 residues. CDR3 region: CASSQWDGERKYNGYTF. The CDR3, as DNA: TGCGCCAGCAGCCAATGGGACGGGGAGCGAAAATATAATGGCTACACCTTC.

This rearrangement joins TRBV14 to TRBJ2-5; D gene ambiguous. Trimming cost V 0 bases and J 9 bases, with 11 bases left between them. The CDR3 sequence is 13 residues long. CDR1 and CDR2 (germline): SGHDN, FVKESK. CDR3 sequence: CASSQDPPSAQYF. DNA of the CDR3: TGTGCCAGCAGCCAAGACCCGCCGAGTGCCCAGTACTTC. The full variable domain, with the rest looked up from reference TRBV14 and TRBJ2-5, is EAGVTQFPSHSVIEKGQTVTLRCDPISGHDNLYWYRRVMGKEIKFLLHFVKESKQDESGMPNNRFLAERTGGTYSTLKVQPAELEDSGVYFCASSQDPPSAQYFGPGTRLLVL.

This clonotype was observed once. The chain links TRBV2 to TRBJ2-7; D remains unclear. Germline values: CDR1 SNHLY, CDR2 FYNNEI. The germline V and J ends were trimmed by 3 bases and 6 bases, with 12 bases remaining between them. CDR3 length equals 13 residues. CDR3 nucleotides: TGTGCCAGCAGTGAGATCCTAAACAGCGAGCAGTACTTC. Translating gives CASSEILNSEQYF.

V gene TRBV7-7 combines with J gene TRBJ2-7; D is undetermined. Germline values: CDR1 SSHAT, CDR2 FNYEAQ (reference sequence). The V end lost 2 bases, the J end lost 6 bases, and 14 bases lay between the germline ends. This CDR3 is built from 14 residues. For the CDR3, the DNA is TGTGCCAGCAGCTTAAACCTCGGCGATGGCGAGCAGTACTTC. Translated, it gives CASSLNLGDGEQYF. Complete variable domain (other parts from reference TRBV7-7 and TRBJ2-7): GAGVSQSPRYKVTKRGQDVTLRCDPISSHATLYWYQQALGQGPEFLTYFNYEAQPDKSGLPSDRFSAERPEGSISTLTIQRTEQRDSAMYRCASSLNLGDGEQYFGPGTRLTVT.